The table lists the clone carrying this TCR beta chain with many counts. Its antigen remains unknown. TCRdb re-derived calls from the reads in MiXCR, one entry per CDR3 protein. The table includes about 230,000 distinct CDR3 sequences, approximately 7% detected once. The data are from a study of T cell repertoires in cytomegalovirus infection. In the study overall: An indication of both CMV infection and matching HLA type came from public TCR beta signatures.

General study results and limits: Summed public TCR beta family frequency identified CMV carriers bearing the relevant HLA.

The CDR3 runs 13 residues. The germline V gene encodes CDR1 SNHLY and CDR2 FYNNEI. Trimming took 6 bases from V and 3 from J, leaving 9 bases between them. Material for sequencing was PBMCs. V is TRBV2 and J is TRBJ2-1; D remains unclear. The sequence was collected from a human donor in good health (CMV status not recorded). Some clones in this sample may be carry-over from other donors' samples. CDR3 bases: TGTGCCAGCAGGAAGAAGGGCTACAATGAGCAGTTCTTC. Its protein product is CASRKKGYNEQFF. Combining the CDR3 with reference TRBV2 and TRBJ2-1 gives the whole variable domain EPEVTQTPSHQVTQMGQEVILRCVPISNHLYFYWYRQILGQKVEFLVSFYNNEISEKSEIFDDQFSVERPDGSNFTLKIRSTKLEDSAMYFCASRKKGYNEQFFGPGTRLTVL.